One and the same sample provided the 11 T cell receptor beta chains below, sequenced in a study of T-cell reconstitution after alpha-beta-depleted transplantation in children. Preparing the TCRbeta library involved the use of unique molecular identifiers. MiXCR, run by TCRdb on the PCR reads, gives a single entry per CDR3 protein. Of some 130,000 distinct CDR3 sequences listed, 8.5% to 10% are singletons. The sample consisted of PBMCs, mostly from graft donor cells, taken 180 days after TCRalphabeta/CD19-depleted stem cell transplant. Receptors originate from a girl in the first two years of life who had a stem cell transplant for combined immunodeficiency, so the T cells may come from the graft donor.

This clonotype has only a few counts. V and J are TRBV12-3 or TRBV12-4 and TRBJ2-7; D unclear. Between the trimmed V and J ends, which lost 1 base and 7 bases, there was a span of 11 bases. The CDR3 covers 13 residues. CDR3 nucleotide sequence: TGTGCCAGCAGTTTAGGGCACGGTCGGGAGCAGTACTTC. Translating gives CASSLGHGREQYF.

This sequence joins TRBV5-6 and TRBJ2-1; D remains ambiguous. Deletions cut 2 bases from V and 4 bases from J, with 13 bases between. From germline, CDR1 is SGHDT and CDR2 YYEEEE. The CDR3 is 15 residues long. CDR3 sequence: CASSFTLGSYNEQFF. CDR3 coding DNA: TGTGCCAGCAGCTTTACGCTAGGATCTTACAATGAGCAGTTCTTC.

The rearrangement uses TRBV7-2 and TRBJ2-7; D is perhaps TRBD2 (7 bases). The CDR3 is 17 amino acids. V shed 7 bases and J shed 3 bases, with 25 bases lying between them. Germline V gene sequence: CDR1 SGHTA, CDR2 FQGNSA. The CDR3 DNA follows: TGTGCCAGCAAAATAGGGGAGGGGGGCAGGCCGATCTACGAGCAGTACTTC. It codes for CASKIGEGGRPIYEQYF. The whole variable domain, filled in from reference TRBV7-2 and TRBJ2-7, reads GAGVSQSPSNKVTEKGKDVELRCDPISGHTALYWYRQSLGQGLEFLIYFQGNSAPDKSGLPSDRFSAERTGGSVSTLTIQRTQQEDSAVYLCASKIGEGGRPIYEQYFGPGTRLTVT.

For this clonotype: One junction end disagrees with the germline gene, perhaps due to a read error. The rearrangement joins TRBV5-1 to TRBJ2-7, with D possibly matching TRBD2 (7 bases). The germline gives CDR1 SGHRS, CDR2 YFSETQ. CDR3 size: 15 residues. The chain's CDR3 is CASSLEGGDVDELYF. CDR3 coding DNA: TGCGCCAGCAGCTTGGAAGGGGGGGACGTCGACGAGCTGTACTTC.

The CDR3 spells CAISEGSGEQYF. DNA for the CDR3: TGTGCCATCTCCGAGGGTTCGGGCGAGCAGTACTTC. The chain links TRBV10-3 to TRBJ2-7, with a possible D match to TRBD2 (5 bases). The V end lost 8 bases, the J end lost 6 bases, and 14 bases lay between the germline ends. Per the germline V gene, CDR1 is ENHRY and CDR2 is SYGVKD. The CDR3 is 12 residues long.

This clonotype was seen repeatedly, ten times or more. J is TRBJ1-5 and V is TRBV10-2, with 7 bases fitting TRBD1. V shed 5 bases, J shed 2 bases, and the junction held 3 bases outside the gene matches. The CDR3 sequence is 14 residues long. Per germline, CDR1 WSHSY and CDR2 SAAADI. As DNA, the CDR3 is TGCGCCAGCAGTTCCGGGACAGGCAATCAGCCCCAGCATTTT. Its protein is CASSSGTGNQPQHF.

This clonotype was picked up many times. This chain uses TRBV28 with TRBJ2-2; 8 bases agree with TRBD1. Germline CDR1 reads MDHEN; CDR2 reads SYDVKM. Unmatched junction bases numbered 8, after V lost 7 bases and J lost 4 bases. This CDR3 is 15 amino acids long. The CDR3 spells CASTLLTGVTGELFF. The CDR3 nucleotides are TGTGCCAGCACCCTACTGACAGGGGTCACCGGGGAGCTGTTTTTT.

This clonotype showed up many times. The chain has TRBV20-1 and TRBJ2-1, with 11 bases aligning to TRBD2. CDR3 size: 17 residues. Germline V lookup: CDR1 DFQATT, CDR2 SNEGSKA (reference sequence). With V trimmed by 3 bases and J by 8 bases, 15 bases remained unmatched. In nucleotides, the CDR3 is TGCAGTGCTAGTCCGTTAGCGGGGGGGCGCCCTAGGTATGAGCAGTTCTTC. As protein: CSASPLAGGRPRYEQFF.

In DNA, the CDR3 is TGCAGTGCTACCCCCACGGGCAGGGCAAGGGGTGAAAAACTGTTTTTT. Amino acid sequence: CSATPTGRARGEKLFF. The chain employs TRBV20-1 and TRBJ1-4; weak D call: TRBD1 (5 bases). Germline CDR1 DFQATT, CDR2 SNEGSKA (reference sequence). The CDR3 is 16 residues long. Trimming stripped 4 bases from V and 7 bases from J, with 22 bases between.

The rearrangement uses TRBV29-1 and TRBJ2-2; TRBD1 agrees at 7 bases. CDR1 is SQVTM, CDR2 ANQGSEA, per germline. V shed 7 bases and J 3 bases; nucleotides not matched to a gene: 14. This CDR3 is 16 amino acids long. The CDR3 region has the DNA TGCAGCGCCCGGAGACAGGGATTTACGCACACCGGGGAGCTGTTTTTT. Protein product: CSARRQGFTHTGELFF.

In this sample, this clonotype turned up a few times. In nucleotides, the CDR3 is TGTGCCAGCAGTTTGGGAAGGTGGGCTCTAACCGATTCCTTGGATGAGCAGTTCTTC. This codes for CASSLGRWALTDSLDEQFF. The J gene is TRBJ2-1, the V gene TRBV11-2; no reliable D call. Per germline, CDR1 SGHAT and CDR2 FQNNGV. The ends were cut back, 6 bases at V and 8 bases at J, with 32 bases in the middle. There are 19 residues in the CDR3.